Shown below are 24 T cell receptor beta chains from a single sample sequenced in a study of beta chain features in type 1 diabetes (dated by TCRdb to between 2017 and 2018). The method was the immunoSEQ multiplex PCR assay. The High Capacity cDNA Reverse Transcription Kit was used to reverse transcribe all of the isolated RNA, meaning that expressed TCRB transcripts were what got sequenced. TCRdb obtained this table from immuneACCESS and retained in-frame rearrangements with V and J assigned. These tables miss some clones; where compared with another copy, unresolved V genes account for less than half of the shortfall, and the remainder is unexplained. This sample lists roughly 250,000 clones; 7.5% to 10% were detected once. The ten largest account for about 0.03% of the sample. The specimen was naive CD4+ T cells from blood. The cell subset or site label for this specimen denotes: true naive CD4+ T cells. The receptors stem from a woman between 18 and 29 years old in good health.

A few counts support this clone. The gene calls are TRBV19 and TRBJ2-7; D remains unclear. Per the germline V gene, CDR1 is LNHDA and CDR2 is SQIVND (reference sequence). V lost 8 bases and J lost 5, with 16 bases in between. The CDR3 has 13 amino acids. The CDR3 bases are TGTGCCAGTGCAGAAAGGTCAGGCCACGAGCAGTACTTC. Translated, it gives CASAERSGHEQYF.

Ten or more counts support this clone. V usage is TRBV29-1 and J usage is TRBJ2-3; 7 nucleotides match TRBD2. The CDR3 runs 12 residues. Germline loops: CDR1 SQVTM, CDR2 ANQGSEA. Germline trimming cut 6 bases from V and 4 bases from J; bases unmatched to any gene: 4. CDR3 amino acids: CSVTSPPDTQYF. Here the CDR3 DNA reads TGCAGCGTGACTAGCCCGCCAGATACGCAGTATTTT.

V gene TRBV30 combines with J gene TRBJ1-2; D is undetermined. V was cut by 5 bases and J by 2 bases, with 9 bases left in between. This CDR3 has 12 residues. CDR1 is GTSNPN, CDR2 SVGIG, per germline (reference sequence). CDR3 coding DNA: TGTGCCTGGGACAAGAGAAACTATGGCTACACCTTC. Protein: CAWDKRNYGYTF.

The genes are TRBV9 and TRBJ1-1; D may be TRBD1 (6 bases). The CDR3 contains 12 residues. V shed 2 bases and J shed 8 bases, with 10 bases lying between them. Germline V CDR1 and CDR2: SGDLS, YYNGEE. This chain's CDR3 is CASSVHGGEAFF. DNA for the CDR3: TGTGCCAGCAGCGTCCATGGGGGCGAAGCTTTCTTT.

This clone was detected only a few times. The chain couples TRBV4-1 to TRBJ1-2; D not certain. This CDR3 region has 14 residues. Trimming took off 0 bases at V and 4 bases at J, with 9 bases between the two ends. The V gene's germline CDR1 is MGHRA and CDR2 YSYEKL. CDR3: CASSQDVLTYGYTF. The CDR3 nucleotides read TGCGCCAGCAGCCAAGATGTCCTAACCTATGGCTACACCTTC.

V usage is TRBV13 and J usage is TRBJ2-5, with 8 bases matching TRBD1. This CDR3 is 14 amino acids long. Unmatched junction bases numbered 3, after V lost 5 bases and J lost 1 base. Germline V CDR1 and CDR2: PRHDT, FYEKMQ (reference sequence). For the CDR3, the DNA is TGTGCCAGCAGCAACAGGGGGTCCCAAGAGACCCAGTACTTC. Translated: CASSNRGSQETQYF. The entire variable domain, with the rest obtained from reference TRBV13 and TRBJ2-5, is as follows: AAGVIQSPRHLIKEKRETATLKCYPIPRHDTVYWYQQGPGQDPQFLISFYEKMQSDKGSIPDRFSAQQFSDYHSELNMSSLELGDSALYFCASSNRGSQETQYFGPGTRLLVL.

The rearrangement links TRBV29-1 to TRBJ2-2, with 9 bases that match TRBD2. Germline-derived CDR1 and CDR2 are SQVTM and ANQGSEA. This CDR3 is 15 amino acids long. With 5 bases clipped from V and 6 bases from J, the junction kept 10 bases outside the gene matches. The CDR3 bases are TGCAGCGTTTCCCGGGGGGCTAGCGGGGCCGGGGAGCTGTTTTTT. Translating it yields CSVSRGASGAGELFF.

The V gene is TRBV7-2, the J gene TRBJ1-5; the match to TRBD1 covers 8 bases. After removal of 1 base from V and 4 bases from J, the junction contained 3 bases not matched to a gene. This CDR3 region has 15 residues. CDR1 is SGHTA and CDR2 is FQGNSA in the germline V gene. The CDR3 reads CASSLDRGKNQPQHF. CDR3 coding DNA: TGTGCCAGCAGCTTAGACAGGGGGAAGAATCAGCCCCAGCATTTT.

The sample holds a few counts of this clone. This chain connects TRBV5-1 to TRBJ2-2; D is unclear. Trimming pared 3 bases from V and 0 bases from J, leaving 9 bases between. The germline V gene has CDR1 SGHRS and CDR2 YFSETQ. This CDR3 comprises 15 residues. The CDR3 bases are TGCGCCAGCAGCTCGGTGTCCGCGAACACCGGGGAGCTGTTTTTT. Translation gives CASSSVSANTGELFF. The full variable domain, with the rest looked up from reference TRBV5-1 and TRBJ2-2, is KAGVTQTPRYLIKTRGQQVTLSCSPISGHRSVSWYQQTPGQGLQFLFEYFSETQRNKGNFPGRFSGRQFSNSRSEMNVSTLELGDSALYLCASSSVSANTGELFFGEGSRLTVL.

This clone has more than one count but fewer than ten. The chain links TRBV10-2 to TRBJ2-7, with D possibly matching TRBD2 (5 bases). V lost 4 bases to trimming and J lost 3 bases, with 10 bases between them. The CDR3 extends over 13 amino acids. CDR1 WSHSY and CDR2 SAAADI come from the germline V gene. The CDR3 protein is CASSALTSYEQYF. The CDR3 coding sequence is TGCGCCAGCAGTGCCCTAACTAGCTACGAGCAGTACTTC.

This sequence joins TRBV15 and TRBJ2-1; TRBD1 is a possible D gene (6 bases). The germline gives CDR1 LNHNV, CDR2 YYDKDF (reference sequence). The V end was cut by 5 bases, the J end by 9 bases, with 20 bases between. The CDR3 covers 15 residues. CDR3 sequence reads: CATSAGADPKGEQFF. Here the CDR3 DNA reads TGTGCCACCAGCGCAGGGGCGGATCCCAAAGGTGAGCAGTTCTTC.

V gene TRBV6-6 combines with J gene TRBJ2-5; 11 positions match TRBD2. V was pared by 5 bases and J by 2 bases, with 7 bases of the junction left unmatched. The germline V gene has CDR1 MNHNY and CDR2 SVGAGI (reference sequence). This CDR3 region has 16 residues. CDR3: CASSTTLAGGQETQYF. In nucleotides, the CDR3 is TGTGCCAGCAGTACTACCTTAGCGGGGGGGCAAGAGACCCAGTACTTC.

This clone turned up a few times. The CDR3 spells CASSLGPPEQAFF. The CDR3 DNA is TGTGCCAGCAGCTTGGGCCCCCCGGAGCAAGCTTTCTTT. The rearrangement joins TRBV5-5 to TRBJ1-1; no clear D. The V end lost 0 bases, the J end lost 9 bases, and 12 bases lay between the germline ends. The CDR3 is 13 residues long. Germline CDR1 SGHKS, CDR2 YYEKEE (reference sequence).

This clone was seen a handful of times. The V call is TRBV5-4, the J call TRBJ2-5; 9 bases are shared with TRBD1. The J call may be faulty, since TRBJ2-7 better matches the DNA end. Germline V gives CDR1 SGHNT, CDR2 YYREEE (reference sequence). This CDR3 comprises 16 residues. The CDR3: CASSWSAGTGQDEQYF. The CDR3 DNA follows: TGTGCCAGCAGCTGGAGCGCCGGGACAGGGCAGGACGAGCAGTACTTC.

The table lists this clone with a few counts. The V gene is TRBV7-9, the J gene TRBJ2-2; 7 nucleotides align to TRBD2. The CDR3 consists of 17 residues. V lost 0 bases to trimming and J lost 3 bases; unmatched junction nucleotides: 7. Germline-derived CDR1 and CDR2 are SEHNR and FQNEAQ (reference sequence). CDR3 bases: TGTGCCAGCAGCTTAGCGACTACTAGCGACCACACCGGGGAGCTGTTTTTT. Its translation is CASSLATTSDHTGELFF.

Only a few counts were recorded for this clone. V is TRBV5-5 and J is TRBJ2-1; 12 bases map to TRBD2. The length of the CDR3 is 15 residues. CDR1 SGHKS and CDR2 YYEKEE come from the germline V gene (reference sequence). Trimming cost V 4 bases and J 10 bases; bases outside gene matches: 9. The CDR3 DNA follows: TGTGCCAGCAGCCTAGCGGGAGGGCCGGCGTGGGAGCAGTTCTTC. This gives the protein CASSLAGGPAWEQFF.

This clone was picked up many times. The V gene is TRBV29-1, the J gene TRBJ2-1, with TRBD2 matching 12 bases. V lost 4 bases and J lost 7; bases outside the gene matches: 5. The CDR3 length is 14 residues. Germline CDR1 and CDR2: SQVTM and ANQGSEA. The CDR3 sequence: CSVGLAGEGNEQFF. CDR3 in DNA: TGCAGCGTTGGACTAGCGGGAGAAGGGAATGAGCAGTTCTTC.

The chain recombines TRBV6-6 with TRBJ2-7, with 9 bases fitting TRBD2. This CDR3 is 16 amino acids long. Germline CDR1 and CDR2: MNHNY and SVGAGI (reference sequence). The V and J ends lost 5 bases and 2 bases, in that order; junction bases with no gene match: 10. As DNA, the CDR3 is TGTGCCAGCAGTACCCTTAGCGGGAGTAAACCCTACGAGCAGTACTTC. It translates to CASSTLSGSKPYEQYF.

This clone has more than one count but fewer than ten. V gene TRBV19 combines with J gene TRBJ2-1; 8 bases map to TRBD1. In germline, CDR1 is LNHDA, CDR2 SQIVND (reference sequence). The CDR3 covers 13 residues. Trimming at V came to 6 bases and at J to 6 bases, leaving 4 bases not matched to a gene. The CDR3 DNA sequence: TGTGCCAGTAGAGACAGGGGTGTCAATGAGCAGTTCTTC. This translates into CASRDRGVNEQFF. Full variable domain (missing parts from reference TRBV19 and TRBJ2-1): DGGITQSPKYLFRKEGQNVTLSCEQNLNHDAMYWYRQDPGQGLRLIYYSQIVNDFQKGDIAEGYSVSREKKESFPLTVTSAQKNPTAFYLCASRDRGVNEQFFGPGTRLTVL.

This clone was counted only a few times. The chain combines TRBV6-1 with TRBJ1-2; D not resolved. V lost 6 bases to trimming and J lost 5 bases, with 16 bases between them. CDR1 is MNHNS and CDR2 is SASEGT in the germline V gene. The CDR3 totals 14 residues. The CDR3 coding sequence is TGTGCCAGCAGCCCGGGATTGAGGTCTTATGGCTACACCTTC. Encoded protein: CASSPGLRSYGYTF.

V is TRBV2 and J is TRBJ1-1, with a possible D match to TRBD1 (6 bases). The CDR3 sequence is 14 residues long. Germline V CDR1 and CDR2: SNHLY, FYNNEI. The V end was cut by 5 bases, the J end by 0 bases, with 10 bases between. The CDR3 coding sequence is TGTGCCAGCAGTTCCAGACAGGTGAACACTGAAGCTTTCTTT. It encodes CASSSRQVNTEAFF.

This clone occurred a few times. J is TRBJ2-1 and V is TRBV29-1, with TRBD2 identical over 7 bases. V dropped 1 base and J dropped 0; count of bases not matched to a gene: 6. The CDR3 consists of 16 residues. Germline loops: CDR1 SQVTM, CDR2 ANQGSEA. The CDR3 nucleotides read TGCAGCGTTGAAGGGGGGAGGGCCGGCTCCTACAATGAGCAGTTCTTC. Its translation is CSVEGGRAGSYNEQFF.

In this sample, this clone turned up a few times. The chain carries TRBV7-9 and TRBJ2-7; a possible D gene is TRBD1 (6 bases). V was shortened by 5 bases and J by 4 bases, with 24 bases between the two germline ends. CDR3 size: 17 residues. Germline CDR1 reads SEHNR; CDR2 reads FQNEAQ (reference sequence). The DNA of the CDR3 is TGTGCCAGCAGCGGAACCAACTTCGACAGGTCCACATACGAGCAGTACTTC. This sequence encodes CASSGTNFDRSTYEQYF.

A few counts support this clone. The genes are TRBV2 and TRBJ2-2; the match to TRBD1 covers 7 bases. In germline, CDR1 is SNHLY, CDR2 FYNNEI. The CDR3 loop spans 21 amino acids. The V gene end was trimmed by 5 bases and the J gene end by 1 base; junction bases not matched to a gene: 22. The CDR3 nucleotides read TGTGCCAGCAGTATCCGAGGGACAGTAAAAGTAACTGAGAAGAACACCGGGGAGCTGTTTTTT. Translating gives CASSIRGTVKVTEKNTGELFF.